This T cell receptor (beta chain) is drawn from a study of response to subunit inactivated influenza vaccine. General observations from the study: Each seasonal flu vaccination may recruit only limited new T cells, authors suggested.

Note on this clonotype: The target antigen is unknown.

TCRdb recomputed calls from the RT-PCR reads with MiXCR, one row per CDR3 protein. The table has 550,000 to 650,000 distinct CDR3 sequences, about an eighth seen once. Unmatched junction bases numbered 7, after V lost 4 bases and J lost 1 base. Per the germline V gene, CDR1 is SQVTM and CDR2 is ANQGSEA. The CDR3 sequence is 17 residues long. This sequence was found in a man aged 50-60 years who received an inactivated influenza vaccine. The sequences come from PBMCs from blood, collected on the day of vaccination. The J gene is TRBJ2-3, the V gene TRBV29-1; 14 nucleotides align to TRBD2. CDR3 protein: CSVGGLAGGGRTDTQYF. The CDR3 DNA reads TGCAGCGTTGGAGGACTAGCGGGAGGAGGACGCACAGATACGCAGTATTTT.